This T cell receptor beta chain was sequenced for a study of blood T cells in healthy people across ages. Primed by a sample-barcoded 5' primer and a J-beta primer mix, a second PCR proceeded for 7 to 11 cycles. MiXCR was run by TCRdb on the 5' RACE reads, yielding one entry per CDR3 protein. This repertoire shows about 670,000 distinct CDR3 sequences, 52% found once; its top ten account for roughly 14%. This clonotype was observed a few times. V lost 3 bases and J lost 2, with 12 bases in between. This CDR3 is built from 14 residues. Germline V gene sequence: CDR1 DFQATT, CDR2 SNEGSKA (reference sequence).

The sequenced sample was blood. This TCR was sampled from an elderly woman in good health. V is TRBV20-1 and J is TRBJ2-3; D is unresolved. CDR3 DNA: TGCAGTGCTAGGTGGCCTTATATCACAGATACGCAGTATTTT. Protein sequence: CSARWPYITDTQYF.